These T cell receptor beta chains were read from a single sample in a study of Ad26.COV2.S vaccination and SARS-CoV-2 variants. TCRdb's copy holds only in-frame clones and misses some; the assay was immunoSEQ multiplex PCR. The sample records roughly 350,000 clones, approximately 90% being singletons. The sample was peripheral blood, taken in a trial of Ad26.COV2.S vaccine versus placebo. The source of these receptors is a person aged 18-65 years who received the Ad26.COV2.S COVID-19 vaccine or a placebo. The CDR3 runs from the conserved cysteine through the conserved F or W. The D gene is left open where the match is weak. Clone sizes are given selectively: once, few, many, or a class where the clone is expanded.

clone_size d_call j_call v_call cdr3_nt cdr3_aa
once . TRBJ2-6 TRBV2 TGTGCCAGCAGTGAAGCGCAGTTTTATGGGGCCAACGTCCTGACTTTC CASSEAQFYGANVLTF
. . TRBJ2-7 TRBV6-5 TGTGCCAGCAGTTACTCGAGCAGATCCTACGAGCAGTACTTC CASSYSSRSYEQYF
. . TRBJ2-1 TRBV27 TGTGCCAGCAGTAAGGAGGGAATGTACAATGAGCAGTTCTTC CASSKEGMYNEQFF
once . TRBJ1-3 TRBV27 TGTGCCAGCAGTTTACGGAAGTCTGGAAACACCATATATTTT CASSLRKSGNTIYF
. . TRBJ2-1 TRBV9 TGTGCCAGCAGCGTAGGGAACAGGGACTCCGATGAGCAGTTCTTC CASSVGNRDSDEQFF
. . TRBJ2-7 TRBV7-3 TGTGCCAGCAGCTTAGGCAGGCTTCTCTACGAGCAGTACTTC CASSLGRLLYEQYF
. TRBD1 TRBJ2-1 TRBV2 TGTGCCAGCAGTGAAGCAGCAAGGGGGCGCACTGAGCAGTTCTTC CASSEAARGRTEQFF
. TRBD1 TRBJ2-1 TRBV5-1 TGCGCCAGCAGCTTGAGACAGGGTTCCTACAATGAGCAGTTCTTC CASSLRQGSYNEQFF
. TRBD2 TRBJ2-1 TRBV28 TGTGCCAGCAGTTTAATGGGGGAGGGCCACAATGAGCAGTTCTTC CASSLMGEGHNEQFF
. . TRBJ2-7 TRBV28 TGTGCCAGCAGCTACACATTCCCGACTAGAAGCTACGAGCAGTACTTC CASSYTFPTRSYEQYF
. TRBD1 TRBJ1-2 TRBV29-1 TGCAGCGTTAAATGGAGACAGGGCTTCTATGGCTACACCTTC CSVKWRQGFYGYTF
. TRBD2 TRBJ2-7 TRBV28 TGTGCCAGCAGTCCACTAGCGGGAGGGTCCATCTCCTACGAGCAGTACTTC CASSPLAGGSISYEQYF
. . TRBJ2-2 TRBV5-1 TGCGCCAGCAGCTTGACAGCTCCGAACACCGGGGAGCTGTTTTTT CASSLTAPNTGELFF
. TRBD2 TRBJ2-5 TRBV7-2 TGTGCCAGCAGCTTAGCCGGCCTAGCGGAAGAGACCCAGTACTTC CASSLAGLAEETQYF
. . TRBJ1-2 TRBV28 TGTGCCAGCACCGCCTGGGGAGGGAACTATGGCTACACCTTC CASTAWGGNYGYTF
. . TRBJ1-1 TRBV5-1 TGCGCCAGCAGCTTGGTTGCCAGGGAGGTCAGATCGAACACTGAAGCTTTCTTT CASSLVAREVRSNTEAFF
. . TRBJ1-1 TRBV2 TGTGCCAGCAGTGATCCGAGGAAGGTAGCTGAAGCTTTCTTT CASSDPRKVAEAFF
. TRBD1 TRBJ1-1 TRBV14 TGTGCCAGCAGCCAAGGCAGGGGGGATACTGAAGCTTTCTTT CASSQGRGDTEAFF
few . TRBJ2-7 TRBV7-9 TGTGCCAGCAGCTGGGGGTCCGGGGCAGGGAGCTCCTACGAGCAGTACTTC CASSWGSGAGSSYEQYF
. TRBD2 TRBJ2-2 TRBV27 TGTGCCAGCAGTTTCGGGGGGGCCGGGGAGCTGTTTTTT CASSFGGAGELFF
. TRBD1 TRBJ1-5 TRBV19 TGTGCCAGTAGTATTGGGACAGGGTCGAGCCAGCCCCAGCATTTT CASSIGTGSSQPQHF
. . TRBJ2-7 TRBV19 TGTGCCAGTAGTATGAGCGTACGGTCCTACGAGCAGTACTTC CASSMSVRSYEQYF
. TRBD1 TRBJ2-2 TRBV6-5 TGTGCCAGCAGTTTAGGGACAGGGAAGAAGCTGTTTTTT CASSLGTGKKLFF
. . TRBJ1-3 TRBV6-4 TGTGCCAGCAGTGACACCCAGGGCTCTGGAAACACCATATATTTT CASSDTQGSGNTIYF
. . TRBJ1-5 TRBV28 TGTGCCAGCAGTCAAACACGATCAGACAGGAAAAATCAGCCCCAGCATTTT CASSQTRSDRKNQPQHF
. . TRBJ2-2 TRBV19 TGTGCCAGTAGGGCGCAATGGGACACCGGGGAGCTGTTTTTT CASRAQWDTGELFF
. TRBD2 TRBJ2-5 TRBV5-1 TGCGCCAGCAGCTTGGAGGCGGGGGGGCCCCCCGAGACCCAGTACTTC CASSLEAGGPPETQYF
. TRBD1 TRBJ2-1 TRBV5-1 TGCGCCAGCAGCTTGGCCCCGACAGGGGCCTCCTACAATGAGCAGTTCTTC CASSLAPTGASYNEQFF
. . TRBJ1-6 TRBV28 TGTGCCAGCAGCCGCGACAGGAATAATTCACCCCTCCACTTT CASSRDRNNSPLHF
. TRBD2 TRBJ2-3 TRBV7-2 TGTGCCAGCAGCTTAGTCGGGGGAGGAGCGGGGGGCACAGATACGCAGTATTTT CASSLVGGGAGGTDTQYF
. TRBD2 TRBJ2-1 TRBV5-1 TGCGCCAGCAGCTTGGGGGGCGGGAGGGCCCTATATGAGCAGTTCTTC CASSLGGGRALYEQFF
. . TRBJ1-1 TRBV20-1 TGCAGTGCCCGAGACAGGACTGAAGCTTTCTTT CSARDRTEAFF
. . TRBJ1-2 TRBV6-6 TGTGCCAGCAGTTACTCGGCTAACTATGGCTACACCTTC CASSYSANYGYTF
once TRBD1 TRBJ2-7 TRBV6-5 TGTGCCAGCCAGGGACAGCGCTCCTCCTACGAGCAGTACTTC CASQGQRSSYEQYF
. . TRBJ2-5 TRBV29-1 TGCAGCGTCGTGATGCCGGGGAGCCAAGAGACCCAGTACTTC CSVVMPGSQETQYF
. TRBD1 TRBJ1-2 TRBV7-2 TGTGCCAGCAGCACCGGGACAGGAATCTATGGCTACACCTTC CASSTGTGIYGYTF
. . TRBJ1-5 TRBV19 TGTGCCAGTAGTATAGATCGGGGGGGGCGTCAGCCCCAGCATTTT CASSIDRGGRQPQHF
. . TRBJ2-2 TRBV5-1 TGCGCTAGCAGCTTGGAGCCGTCGACCGGGGAGCTGTTTTTT CASSLEPSTGELFF
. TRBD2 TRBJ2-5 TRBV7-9 TGTGCCAGCAGCCTCGGGGGGCAAGAGACCCAGTACTTC CASSLGGQETQYF
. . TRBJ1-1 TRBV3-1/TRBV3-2 TGTGCCAGCAGCTTCCAGTCGAACACTGAAGCTTTCTTT CASSFQSNTEAFF
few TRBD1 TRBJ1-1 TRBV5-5 TGTGCCAGCAGCCCGTCCGGGACAGGGGGAATGAACACTGAAGCTTTCTTT CASSPSGTGGMNTEAFF
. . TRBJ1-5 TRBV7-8 TGTGCCAGCAGCTTAGGGGGACAACATAATCAGCCCCAGCATTTT CASSLGGQHNQPQHF
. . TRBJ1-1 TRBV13 TGTGCCAGCAGCTTAACAGCAGCCACTGAAGCTTTCTTT CASSLTAATEAFF
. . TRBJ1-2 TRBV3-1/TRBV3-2 TGTGCCAGCAGCCAAGTTAGCGGATTAAACTATGGCTACACCTTC CASSQVSGLNYGYTF